This TCR beta chain is drawn from a study of blood T cell repertoires in COVID-19. Study-wide background: Sites across the United States, Italy and Spain contributed samples from acute and convalescent COVID-19. The analysed material was cDNA or gDNA that came from T cells, B-cell-depleted T cells, or PBMCs.

Original methodology: Quantification of nucleated cells was approximated via reference gene primer amplification. Assay used: immunoSEQ multiplex PCR; TCRdb lists only in-frame clones, some missing. V and J calls plus clone size are reproduced from that table; the DNA served to infer D and trimming. The profile shows 50,000 to 60,000 clones, approximately 85% of them singletons. CDR1 and CDR2 from the germline V gene are SNHLY and FYNNEI. The CDR3 totals 14 residues. The germline V and J ends were trimmed by 3 bases and 0 bases, with 6 bases remaining between them. This clone was counted only a few times.

The TCR originated in a human donor in a cohort sampled during active COVID-19. Sequencing used peripheral blood. V usage is TRBV2 and J usage is TRBJ1-3, with D hard to call. In DNA, the CDR3 is TGTGCCAGCAGTGAGCAGGACTCTGGAAACACCATATATTTT. Translation gives CASSEQDSGNTIYF. Full variable domain (missing parts from reference TRBV2 and TRBJ1-3): EPEVTQTPSHQVTQMGQEVILRCVPISNHLYFYWYRQILGQKVEFLVSFYNNEISEKSEIFDDQFSVERPDGSNFTLKIRSTKLEDSAMYFCASSEQDSGNTIYFGEGSWLTVV.